Listed below are T cell receptor beta chains from one sample, sequenced in a study of Graves' ophthalmopathy and Graves' hyperthyroidism. TCRdb re-derived calls from the multiplex PCR reads in MiXCR, one entry per CDR3 protein. This table holds 600,000 to 650,000 distinct CDR3 sequences, about a fifth found once. The source material was peripheral blood. Receptor source: a woman aged 18 to 35 with stable Graves' hyperthyroidism. Some clones in this sample may be carry-over from other donors' samples. Both conserved end residues are part of each CDR3. Each record gives: CDR3 protein, CDR3 DNA, D gene, V gene, clone size, J gene. A D gene is named only where the DNA matches it firmly. Part of the rows lack a size; the others show once, few, many or a class for expanded clones.

CDR3 protein: CASSLVLGMSETQYF; CDR3 DNA: TGTGCCAGCAGTTTGGTTCTGGGGATGAGTGAGACCCAGTACTTC; D gene: NA; V gene: TRBV12-3/TRBV12-4; clone size: many; J gene: TRBJ2-5
CDR3 protein: CASSRRGGRGTEAFF; CDR3 DNA: TGTGCCAGCAGTAGGCGAGGGGGGCGGGGGACTGAAGCTTTCTTT; D gene: NA; V gene: TRBV27; clone size: NA; J gene: TRBJ1-1
CDR3 protein: CASGDSGSRENIKYF; CDR3 DNA: TGTGCCAGCGGTGATAGCGGGAGTAGAGAAAACATTAAGTACTTC; D gene: TRBD2; V gene: TRBV2; clone size: many; J gene: TRBJ2-4
CDR3 protein: CASSFRGTDTEAFF; CDR3 DNA: TGCGCCAGCAGCTTCCGGGGTACGGACACTGAAGCTTTCTTT; D gene: NA; V gene: TRBV5-1; clone size: once; J gene: TRBJ1-1
CDR3 protein: CASTPGGTGNTGELFF; CDR3 DNA: TGTGCCAGCACCCCAGGCGGGACAGGGAACACCGGGGAGCTGTTTTTT; D gene: TRBD1; V gene: TRBV12-3/TRBV12-4; clone size: NA; J gene: TRBJ2-2
CDR3 protein: CAIRTGTSNYGYTF; CDR3 DNA: TGTGCCATCAGGACCGGGACATCTAACTATGGCTACACCTTC; D gene: NA; V gene: TRBV10-3; clone size: NA; J gene: TRBJ1-2
CDR3 protein: CATSDLGDQPQHF; CDR3 DNA: TGTGCCACCAGTGATTTAGGGGATCAGCCCCAGCATTTT; D gene: NA; V gene: TRBV24-1; clone size: NA; J gene: TRBJ1-5
CDR3 protein: CASSQAGSSYEQYF; CDR3 DNA: TGTGCCAGCAGCCAAGCGGGGAGCTCCTACGAGCAGTACTTC; D gene: TRBD2; V gene: TRBV6-2/TRBV6-3; clone size: many; J gene: TRBJ2-7
CDR3 protein: CASRLAGPRDGYTF; CDR3 DNA: TGTGCCAGCAGGCTGGCGGGGCCTCGGGATGGCTACACCTTC; D gene: NA; V gene: TRBV12-3/TRBV12-4; clone size: many; J gene: TRBJ1-2
CDR3 protein: CATSRDQERGNIQYF; CDR3 DNA: TGTGCCACCAGCAGAGATCAGGAAAGGGGAAACATTCAGTACTTC; D gene: NA; V gene: TRBV15; clone size: NA; J gene: TRBJ2-4
CDR3 protein: CASSSTANTEAFF; CDR3 DNA: TGTGCCAGCAGCTCGACCGCGAACACTGAAGCTTTCTTT; D gene: NA; V gene: TRBV11-2; clone size: many; J gene: TRBJ1-1
CDR3 protein: CASSANRDSYEQYF; CDR3 DNA: TGTGCCAGCAGTGCCAACAGGGACTCCTACGAGCAGTACTTC; D gene: NA; V gene: TRBV28; clone size: many; J gene: TRBJ2-7
CDR3 protein: CASSQGWRNTGELFF; CDR3 DNA: TGCGCCAGCAGCCAGGGGTGGCGAAACACCGGGGAGCTGTTTTTT; D gene: NA; V gene: TRBV4-1; clone size: few; J gene: TRBJ2-2
CDR3 protein: CASSHGQTFNSPLHF; CDR3 DNA: TGTGCCAGCAGCCACGGACAGACTTTTAATTCACCCCTCCACTTT; D gene: NA; V gene: TRBV11-2; clone size: many; J gene: TRBJ1-6
CDR3 protein: CASPGGDASLYEQYF; CDR3 DNA: TGTGCCAGTCCAGGGGGAGACGCCTCACTCTACGAGCAGTACTTC; D gene: TRBD1; V gene: TRBV6-5; clone size: many; J gene: TRBJ2-7
CDR3 protein: CAWSVPGGGQPQHF; CDR3 DNA: TGTGCCTGGAGTGTACCGGGCGGAGGTCAGCCCCAGCATTTT; D gene: NA; V gene: TRBV30; clone size: many; J gene: TRBJ1-5
CDR3 protein: CASSGPGDTQYF; CDR3 DNA: TGTGCCAGCAGTGGTCCAGGGGATACGCAGTATTTT; D gene: NA; V gene: TRBV6-1; clone size: NA; J gene: TRBJ2-3
CDR3 protein: CASSEETGNSYEQYF; CDR3 DNA: TGTGCCAGCAGTGAGGAAACAGGGAACAGCTACGAGCAGTACTTC; D gene: NA; V gene: TRBV27; clone size: NA; J gene: TRBJ2-7
CDR3 protein: CATSSRRGPIGLDTEAFF; CDR3 DNA: TGTGCCACCAGCAGTAGGCGAGGACCCATCGGACTGGACACTGAAGCTTTCTTT; D gene: NA; V gene: TRBV15; clone size: many; J gene: TRBJ1-1
CDR3 protein: CASSLGSGRSGEAFF; CDR3 DNA: TGTGCCAGCAGTTTAGGGAGCGGGCGGTCGGGGGAAGCTTTCTTT; D gene: NA; V gene: TRBV27; clone size: many; J gene: TRBJ1-1
CDR3 protein: CASSLYGTSGNYEQYF; CDR3 DNA: TGTGCCAGCAGCTTATACGGGACTAGCGGGAACTACGAGCAGTACTTC; D gene: TRBD2; V gene: TRBV11-2; clone size: many; J gene: TRBJ2-7
CDR3 protein: CASSESGRNQPQHF; CDR3 DNA: TGCGCCAGCAGTGAGTCCGGCCGGAATCAGCCCCAGCATTTT; D gene: NA; V gene: TRBV10-2; clone size: many; J gene: TRBJ1-5
CDR3 protein: CASSLLTTGTGGERHYGYTF; CDR3 DNA: TGTGCCAGCAGTTTACTCACAACCGGGACAGGGGGCGAAAGGCACTATGGCTACACCTTC; D gene: TRBD1; V gene: TRBV28; clone size: NA; J gene: TRBJ1-2
CDR3 protein: CASSSSPTYRRDTGELFF; CDR3 DNA: TGTGCCAGCAGCTCCTCCCCTACTTACCGGCGAGACACCGGGGAGCTGTTTTTT; D gene: NA; V gene: TRBV11-2; clone size: many; J gene: TRBJ2-2
CDR3 protein: CASRPQHNQNYEQYF; CDR3 DNA: TGCGCCAGCAGGCCGCAACACAACCAAAACTACGAGCAGTACTTC; D gene: NA; V gene: TRBV5-1; clone size: many; J gene: TRBJ2-7
CDR3 protein: CSVWREETQYF; CDR3 DNA: TGCAGCGTTTGGCGGGAAGAGACCCAGTACTTC; D gene: NA; V gene: TRBV29-1; clone size: many; J gene: TRBJ2-5
CDR3 protein: CASSPNGAGNTIYF; CDR3 DNA: TGTGCCAGCAGCCCCAACGGGGCTGGAAACACCATATATTTT; D gene: NA; V gene: TRBV7-3; clone size: many; J gene: TRBJ1-3
CDR3 protein: CSARSLGQTQETQYF; CDR3 DNA: TGCAGTGCTAGATCCCTCGGTCAGACTCAAGAGACCCAGTACTTC; D gene: NA; V gene: TRBV20-1; clone size: NA; J gene: TRBJ2-5
CDR3 protein: CASSFSSGDTGNTIYF; CDR3 DNA: TGCGCCAGCAGCTTCTCTTCGGGGGACACTGGAAACACCATATATTTT; D gene: NA; V gene: TRBV5-1; clone size: NA; J gene: TRBJ1-3
CDR3 protein: CAWLTDAIAFF; CDR3 DNA: TGTGCCTGGTTGACGGATGCTATTGCTTTCTTT; D gene: NA; V gene: TRBV30; clone size: many; J gene: TRBJ1-1
CDR3 protein: CASSLEATLWRAYGYTF; CDR3 DNA: TGTGCCAGCAGCTTAGAGGCGACATTGTGGCGAGCTTATGGCTACACCTTC; D gene: NA; V gene: TRBV7-8; clone size: NA; J gene: TRBJ1-2
CDR3 protein: CASSQDEQGRTYGYTF; CDR3 DNA: TGTGCCAGCAGCCAAGATGAACAGGGCAGGACCTATGGCTACACCTTC; D gene: NA; V gene: TRBV10-2; clone size: few; J gene: TRBJ1-2
CDR3 protein: CAAIAWNTGELFF; CDR3 DNA: TGTGCAGCGATAGCGTGGAACACCGGGGAGCTGTTTTTT; D gene: NA; V gene: TRBV6-2/TRBV6-3; clone size: many; J gene: TRBJ2-2
CDR3 protein: CASSSPWGSDYEQYF; CDR3 DNA: TGTGCCAGCAGTTCCCCCTGGGGGTCAGACTACGAGCAGTACTTC; D gene: NA; V gene: TRBV28; clone size: many; J gene: TRBJ2-7
CDR3 protein: CSARWTGELFF; CDR3 DNA: TGCAGTGCTAGGTGGACCGGGGAGCTGTTTTTT; D gene: NA; V gene: TRBV20-1; clone size: many; J gene: TRBJ2-2
CDR3 protein: CASRGVTPYEQYF; CDR3 DNA: TGTGCCAGCCGGGGGGTAACCCCGTACGAGCAGTACTTC; D gene: TRBD2; V gene: TRBV25-1; clone size: many; J gene: TRBJ2-7
CDR3 protein: CAWSRGGTDQPQHF; CDR3 DNA: TGTGCCTGGTCAAGGGGGGGGACAGATCAGCCCCAGCATTTT; D gene: TRBD1; V gene: TRBV30; clone size: few; J gene: TRBJ1-5
CDR3 protein: CASSSPIKWTGNSWNTGELFF; CDR3 DNA: TGTGCCAGCAGTTCCCCCATAAAATGGACAGGGAACAGTTGGAACACCGGGGAGCTGTTTTTT; D gene: TRBD1; V gene: TRBV12-3/TRBV12-4; clone size: NA; J gene: TRBJ2-2
CDR3 protein: CASSFLGLAGSYEQYF; CDR3 DNA: TGTGCCAGCAGTTTCCTGGGACTAGCGGGCTCCTACGAGCAGTACTTC; D gene: TRBD2; V gene: TRBV27; clone size: once; J gene: TRBJ2-7
CDR3 protein: CASSLSLGSLREELFF; CDR3 DNA: TGCGCCAGCAGCTTAAGTTTGGGGTCCCTCCGTGAGGAGCTGTTTTTT; D gene: NA; V gene: TRBV5-1; clone size: NA; J gene: TRBJ2-2
CDR3 protein: CASSLDGQGHHF; CDR3 DNA: TGTGCCAGCAGCTTAGATGGACAGGGCCACCATTTT; D gene: TRBD1; V gene: TRBV7-8; clone size: many; J gene: TRBJ1-5
CDR3 protein: CASSYQGPTSNQPQHF; CDR3 DNA: TGTGCCAGCAGTTACCAGGGACCAACCAGCAATCAGCCCCAGCATTTT; D gene: NA; V gene: TRBV6-7; clone size: many; J gene: TRBJ1-5